Shown below are 22 T cell receptor beta chains from a single sample sequenced in a study of T cell repertoires in cytomegalovirus infection. Antigens of these TCRs are unknown. TCRdb analysed the reads with MiXCR anew, one entry per CDR3 protein. Among a few hundred thousand distinct CDR3 sequences, approximately 22% were seen once, and the ten largest hold roughly 19%. Sequencing was performed on cultured PBMCs, taken from culture after CMV antigen stimulation. The origin of the receptors is a human donor in good health (CMV status not recorded). Some clones in this sample may be carry-over from other donors' samples.

This clonotype turned up a few times. This chain joins TRBV19 and TRBJ1-5; TRBD1 agrees at 7 bases. The J segment lost 6 bases and the V segment lost 4 bases, leaving 9 bases of the junction unmatched. Per the germline V gene, CDR1 is LNHDA and CDR2 is SQIVND (reference sequence). The CDR3 runs to 15 residues. CDR3 sequence: CASSSPTGLGQPQHF. CDR3 DNA sequence: TGTGCCAGTAGTAGCCCGACAGGGTTGGGTCAGCCCCAGCATTTT.

This chain uses TRBV20-1 with TRBJ2-3; D is uncertain. Trimming removed 7 bases at V and 2 bases at J, with 10 bases between. CDR1 and CDR2 from the germline V gene are DFQATT and SNEGSKA (reference sequence). The CDR3 is made up of 12 amino acids. CDR3 sequence: CSGGRYTDTQYF. Here the CDR3 DNA reads TGCAGTGGAGGCAGATACACAGATACGCAGTATTTT.

This sequence joins TRBV4-3 and TRBJ1-2; D gene unclear. CDR3 size: 15 residues. Germline V gene sequence: CDR1 LGHNA, CDR2 YSLEER. Trimming left V 3 bases short and J 4 bases short, with 15 bases between. The CDR3 nucleotides read TGCGCCAGCAGCCAGAGGGAGGTTGACCCCTATGGCTACACCTTC. This codes for CASSQREVDPYGYTF.

This clonotype was observed at least ten times. The rearrangement links TRBV7-8 to TRBJ1-5; D possibly corresponds to TRBD1 (6 bases). V was pared by 4 bases and J by 1 base, with 11 bases between. CDR3 length: 15 amino acids. Germline V gene lookup returns CDR1 SGHVS and CDR2 FQNEAQ. The CDR3 DNA follows: TGTGCCAGCAGCTCCCCGGGGGCCAGCAATCAGCCCCAGCATTTT. Amino acids: CASSSPGASNQPQHF.

This clonotype was counted ten times or more. The genes are TRBV12-3 or TRBV12-4 and TRBJ2-1; D gene uncertain. The CDR3 runs to 13 residues. The V end lost 3 bases, the J end lost 6 bases, and 9 bases lay between the germline ends. The CDR3 DNA follows: TGTGCCAGCAGTTTTGAGGCTTTCAATGAGCAGTTCTTC. Its translation is CASSFEAFNEQFF.

The V and J genes are TRBV6-1 and TRBJ2-7; 9 bases line up with TRBD2. V gave up 4 bases and J gave up 9 bases; unmatched junction bases: 10. The germline CDR1 and CDR2 sequences are MNHNS and SASEGT. The CDR3 consists of 14 residues. The chain's CDR3 is CASSAHPGREGQYF. The CDR3 DNA is TGTGCCAGCAGTGCTCACCCCGGGCGGGAGGGGCAGTACTTC.

In this sample, this clonotype turned up a few times. V is TRBV7-2 and J is TRBJ1-2; D remains ambiguous. Germline CDR1 SGHTA, CDR2 FQGNSA. V was trimmed by 8 bases and J by 4 bases, leaving 11 bases between them. There are 12 residues in the CDR3. CDR3 residues: CASAAYGYGYTF. The CDR3 DNA reads TGTGCCAGCGCAGCTTATGGCTATGGCTACACCTTC. Filled out from reference TRBV7-2 and TRBJ1-2, the complete variable domain reads GAGVSQSPSNKVTEKGKDVELRCDPISGHTALYWYRQSLGQGLEFLIYFQGNSAPDKSGLPSDRFSAERTGGSVSTLTIQRTQQEDSAVYLCASAAYGYGYTFGSGTRLTVV.

The chain employs TRBV7-6 and TRBJ2-1, with 10 bases lining up with TRBD2. Looked up from germline, CDR1 is SGHVS and CDR2 is FNYEAQ. The CDR3 consists of 18 residues. The junction had 10 bases not matched to a gene; V was cut back by 2 bases and J by 3 bases. CDR3 residues: CASSLLFTSGIDYNEQFF. The CDR3 DNA is TGTGCCAGCAGCTTACTCTTTACTAGCGGGATTGACTACAATGAGCAGTTCTTC.

This chain connects TRBV12-3 or TRBV12-4 to TRBJ2-2; the D gene is possibly TRBD1 (6 bases). The V end lost 6 bases, the J end lost 6 bases, and 11 bases lay between the germline ends. The CDR3 contains 13 residues. The chain's CDR3 is CASRGTLSGELFF. CDR3 bases: TGTGCCAGCAGGGGGACATTGTCCGGGGAGCTGTTTTTT.

This clonotype was found many times. V and J are TRBV7-2 and TRBJ2-1; no clear D. Deletions cut 5 bases from V and 6 bases from J, with 5 bases between. Germline V lookup: CDR1 SGHTA, CDR2 FQGNSA. CDR3 length: 11 residues. CDR3 sequence: CASSPGNEQFF. In DNA, the CDR3 is TGTGCCAGCAGCCCGGGCAATGAGCAGTTCTTC.

Only a few counts were recorded for this clonotype. CDR3 sequence: CASSLASFYGYTF. In DNA form, the CDR3 reads TGTGCCAGCAGCTTAGCCAGCTTCTATGGCTACACCTTC. V usage is TRBV7-9 and J usage is TRBJ1-2, with D unclear. Germline CDR1 is SEHNR and CDR2 is FQNEAQ (reference sequence). The CDR3 is 13 residues long. Trimming shortened V by 0 bases and J by 4 bases, and 6 bases separated the two germline ends. The full variable domain, rest sourced from reference TRBV7-9 and TRBJ1-2, is DTGVSQNPRHKITKRGQNVTFRCDPISEHNRLYWYRQTLGQGPEFLTYFQNEAQLEKSRLLSDRFSAERPKGSFSTLEIQRTEQGDSAMYLCASSLASFYGYTFGSGTRLTVV.

The chain carries TRBV7-6 and TRBJ2-7; D ambiguous. V was trimmed by 0 bases and J by 2 bases, leaving 5 bases between them. This CDR3 has 13 residues. The germline gives CDR1 SGHVS, CDR2 FNYEAQ. CDR3 in DNA: TGTGCCAGCAGCTTAGCGTTTACCTACGAGCAGTACTTC. Translated, it gives CASSLAFTYEQYF.

This clonotype was picked up many times. The chain is built from TRBV7-2 and TRBJ1-5; D ambiguous. The CDR3 loop spans 13 amino acids. V was trimmed by 5 bases and J by 5 bases, leaving 10 bases between them. CDR1 and CDR2 from the germline V gene are SGHTA and FQGNSA. CDR3 sequence (DNA): TGTGCCAGCAGCAACAGCCTGGATCAGCCCCAGCATTTT. Its protein product is CASSNSLDQPQHF.

The J gene is TRBJ2-1, the V gene TRBV24-1; TRBD1 matches at 10 bases. Germline values: CDR1 KGHDR, CDR2 SFDVKD. The V gene end was trimmed by 5 bases and the J gene end by 4 bases; junction bases not matched to a gene: 7. This CDR3 has 16 amino acids. CDR3 sequence (DNA): TGTGCCACCAGTGGTTATAGGGACAGGGGTTACAATGAGCAGTTCTTC. Its protein product is CATSGYRDRGYNEQFF.

The table lists this clonotype with a few counts. CDR3 nucleotides: TGTGCCAGCAGTGAAGATTACCGGAACACTGAAGCTTTCTTT. This translates into CASSEDYRNTEAFF. The V and J genes are TRBV2 and TRBJ1-1; D call uncertain. Germline CDR1 is SNHLY and CDR2 is FYNNEI. The CDR3 loop spans 14 amino acids. Trimming stripped 1 base from V and 1 base from J, with 7 bases between.

Turning to this clonotype: It is unclear where the CDR3 begins or ends on the DNA, so no DNA is shown, and the CDR3 is as TCRdb lists it. V and J are TRBV12-3 or TRBV12-4 and TRBJ2-3. Termini included, the CDR3 measures 14 amino acids. CDR3 residues: CASSRFGNGDTQYF.

This chain joins TRBV19 and TRBJ2-2; a possible D gene is TRBD1 (10 bases). The CDR3 runs to 19 residues. Trimming shortened V by 4 bases and J by 5 bases, and 26 bases separated the two germline ends. Germline CDR1 is LNHDA and CDR2 is SQIVND (reference sequence). The CDR3 sequence: CASSTRDRGGLARTGELFF. The CDR3 region has the DNA TGTGCCAGTAGTACCCGGGACAGGGGCGGACTAGCGAGGACCGGGGAGCTGTTTTTT.

This clonotype was seen ten or more times. The rearrangement joins TRBV7-2 to TRBJ2-7, with TRBD1 identical over 7 bases. The J segment lost 3 bases and the V segment lost 1 base, leaving 3 bases of the junction unmatched. Per the germline V gene, CDR1 is SGHTA and CDR2 is FQGNSA. The CDR3 loop spans 14 amino acids. CDR3 protein: CASSLGSGGYEQYV. The CDR3 coding sequence is TGTGCCAGCAGCTTAGGTTCAGGGGGCTACGAGCAGTACGTC.

The V and J genes are TRBV20-1 and TRBJ2-5, with TRBD2 matching 8 bases. The CDR3 totals 15 residues. Germline CDR1 and CDR2: DFQATT and SNEGSKA (reference sequence). V trimming: 4 bases; J trimming: 5 bases; junction bases outside the gene matches: 12. The CDR3 DNA reads as TGCAGTGCTACAGATAGCGGGAAAGTTTATGAGACCCAGTACTTC. Its translation is CSATDSGKVYETQYF.

This clonotype was seen more than once but under ten times. The chain carries TRBV28 and TRBJ1-3; no definite D call. Germline CDR1 and CDR2: MDHEN and SYDVKM. This CDR3 has 15 residues. The ends were cut back, 3 bases at V and 0 bases at J, with 9 bases in the middle. Here the CDR3 reads CASSFYTVSGNTIYF. CDR3 sequence (DNA): TGTGCCAGCAGTTTCTATACGGTCTCTGGAAACACCATATATTTT. Looking up the rest from reference TRBV28 and TRBJ1-3 gives the full variable domain: DVKVTQSSRYLVKRTGEKVFLECVQDMDHENMFWYRQDPGLGLRLIYFSYDVKMKEKGDIPEGYSVSREKKERFSLILESASTNQTSMYLCASSFYTVSGNTIYFGEGSWLTVV.

In its sample, this clonotype was seen many times. The chain links TRBV5-4 to TRBJ2-7, with TRBD2 matching over 9 bases. The germline CDR1 and CDR2 sequences are SGHNT and YYREEE (reference sequence). The CDR3 length is 15 residues. V lost 0 bases to trimming and J lost 4 bases; unmatched junction nucleotides: 5. The CDR3 DNA reads as TGTGCCAGCAGCTTGGGGGCGGGAGGGCCTTACGAGCAGTACTTC. Its translation: CASSLGAGGPYEQYF.

This clonotype has just a few counts. In DNA form, the CDR3 reads TGTGCCACCAGTGATCGCAGGGCGGACACCGGGGAGCTGTTTTTT. Residues: CATSDRRADTGELFF. The rearrangement links TRBV24-1 to TRBJ2-2; D may be TRBD1 (5 bases). The CDR3 is 15 residues long. Deletions cut 3 bases from V and 3 bases from J, with 10 bases between. CDR1 is KGHDR, CDR2 SFDVKD, per germline.